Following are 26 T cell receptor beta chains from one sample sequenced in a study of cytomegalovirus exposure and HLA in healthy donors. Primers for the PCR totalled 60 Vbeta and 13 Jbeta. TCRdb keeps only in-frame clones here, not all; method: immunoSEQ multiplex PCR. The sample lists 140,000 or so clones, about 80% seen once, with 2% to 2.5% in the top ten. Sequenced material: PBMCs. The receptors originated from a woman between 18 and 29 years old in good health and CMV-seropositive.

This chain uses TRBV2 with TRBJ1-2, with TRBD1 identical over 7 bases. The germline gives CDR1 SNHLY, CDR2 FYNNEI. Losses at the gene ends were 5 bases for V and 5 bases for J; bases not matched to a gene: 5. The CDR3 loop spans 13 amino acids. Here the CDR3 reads CASSRPGQYGYTF. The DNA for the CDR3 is TGTGCCAGCAGTCGTCCGGGACAGTATGGCTACACCTTC.

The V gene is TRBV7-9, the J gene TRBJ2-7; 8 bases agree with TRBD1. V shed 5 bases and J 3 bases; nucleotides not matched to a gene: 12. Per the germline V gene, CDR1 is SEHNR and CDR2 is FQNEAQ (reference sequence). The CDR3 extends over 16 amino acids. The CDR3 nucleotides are TGTGCCAGCAGCAAGCAAGCGGTACAGGGGGGCTACGAGCAGTACTTC. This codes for CASSKQAVQGGYEQYF.

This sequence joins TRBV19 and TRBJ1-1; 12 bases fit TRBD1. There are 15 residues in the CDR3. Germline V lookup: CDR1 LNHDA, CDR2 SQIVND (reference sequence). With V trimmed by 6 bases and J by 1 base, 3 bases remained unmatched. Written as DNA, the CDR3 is TGTGCCAGTAGGCGGGACAGGGGGCCGAACACTGAAGCTTTCTTT. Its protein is CASRRDRGPNTEAFF.

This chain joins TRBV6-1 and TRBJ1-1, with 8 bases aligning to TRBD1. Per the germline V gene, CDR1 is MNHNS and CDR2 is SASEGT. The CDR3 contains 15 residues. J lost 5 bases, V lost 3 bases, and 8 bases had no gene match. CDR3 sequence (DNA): TGTGCCAGCAGTGAGCCTACAGGGGGAGGTACTGAAGCTTTCTTT. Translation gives CASSEPTGGGTEAFF.

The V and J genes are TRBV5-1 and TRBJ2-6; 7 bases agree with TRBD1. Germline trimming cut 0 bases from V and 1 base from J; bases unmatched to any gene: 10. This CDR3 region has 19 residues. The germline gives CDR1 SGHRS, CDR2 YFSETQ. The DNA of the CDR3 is TGCGCCAGCAGCTTGGGATTGGCGAACAGGGGATCTGGGGCCAACGTCCTGACTTTC. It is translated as CASSLGLANRGSGANVLTF.

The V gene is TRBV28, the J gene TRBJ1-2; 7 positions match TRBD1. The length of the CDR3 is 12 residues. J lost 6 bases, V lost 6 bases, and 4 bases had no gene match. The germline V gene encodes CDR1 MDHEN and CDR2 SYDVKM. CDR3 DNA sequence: TGTGCCAGCAGATTTGACAGGGATGGCTACACCTTC. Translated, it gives CASRFDRDGYTF.

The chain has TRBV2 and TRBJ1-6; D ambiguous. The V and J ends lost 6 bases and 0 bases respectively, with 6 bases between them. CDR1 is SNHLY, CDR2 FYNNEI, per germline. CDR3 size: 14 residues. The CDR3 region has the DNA TGTGCCAGCAGGGTTAGCTCCTATAATTCACCCCTCCACTTT. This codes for CASRVSSYNSPLHF.

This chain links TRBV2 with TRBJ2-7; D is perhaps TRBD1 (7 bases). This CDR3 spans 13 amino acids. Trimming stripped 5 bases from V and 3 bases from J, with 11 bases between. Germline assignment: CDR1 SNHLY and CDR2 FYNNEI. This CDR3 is CASSRQGGYEQYF. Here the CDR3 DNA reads TGTGCCAGCAGTCGACAGGGAGGCTACGAGCAGTACTTC.

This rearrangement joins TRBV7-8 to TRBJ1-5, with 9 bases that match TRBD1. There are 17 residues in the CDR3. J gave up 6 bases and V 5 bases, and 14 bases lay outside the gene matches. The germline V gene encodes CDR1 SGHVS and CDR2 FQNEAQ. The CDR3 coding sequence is TGTGCCAGCAGCCTTCCGGGACAGGGTGGGGGGGGTCAGCCCCAGCATTTT. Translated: CASSLPGQGGGGQPQHF.

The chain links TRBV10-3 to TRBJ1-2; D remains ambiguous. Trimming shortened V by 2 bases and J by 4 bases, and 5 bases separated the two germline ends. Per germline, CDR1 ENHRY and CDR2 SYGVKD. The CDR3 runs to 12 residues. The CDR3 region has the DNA TGTGCCATCAGTGAGGAGCCCTATGGCTACACCTTC. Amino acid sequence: CAISEEPYGYTF.

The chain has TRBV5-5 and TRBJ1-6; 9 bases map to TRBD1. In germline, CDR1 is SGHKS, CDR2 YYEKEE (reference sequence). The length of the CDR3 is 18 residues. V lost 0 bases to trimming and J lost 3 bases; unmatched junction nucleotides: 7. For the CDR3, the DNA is TGTGCCAGCAGCTTGGGAGACAGGGGGATTATCTATAATTCACCCCTCCACTTT. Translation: CASSLGDRGIIYNSPLHF.

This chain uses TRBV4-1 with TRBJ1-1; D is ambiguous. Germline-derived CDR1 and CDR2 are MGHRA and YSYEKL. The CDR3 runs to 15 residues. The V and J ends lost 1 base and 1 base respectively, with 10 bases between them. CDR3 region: CASSQGTVKNTEAFF. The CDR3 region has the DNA TGCGCCAGCAGCCAAGGCACAGTTAAGAACACTGAAGCTTTCTTT.

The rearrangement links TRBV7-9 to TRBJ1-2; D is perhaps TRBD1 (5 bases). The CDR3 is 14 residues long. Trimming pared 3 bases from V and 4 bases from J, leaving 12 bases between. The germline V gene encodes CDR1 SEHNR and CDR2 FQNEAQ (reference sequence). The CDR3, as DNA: TGTGCCAGCAGCTTCGGGGGGGGAGGCTATGGCTACACCTTC. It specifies CASSFGGGGYGYTF.

This chain's CDR3 is CATSRGYDSSSYEQYF. The CDR3 DNA is TGTGCCACCAGCAGAGGGTACGACAGTAGCTCCTACGAGCAGTACTTC. V usage is TRBV15 and J usage is TRBJ2-7; D may be TRBD1 (5 bases). CDR3 length: 16 amino acids. The germline V and J ends were trimmed by 1 base and 0 bases, with 13 bases remaining between them. Germline V lookup: CDR1 LNHNV, CDR2 YYDKDF (reference sequence).

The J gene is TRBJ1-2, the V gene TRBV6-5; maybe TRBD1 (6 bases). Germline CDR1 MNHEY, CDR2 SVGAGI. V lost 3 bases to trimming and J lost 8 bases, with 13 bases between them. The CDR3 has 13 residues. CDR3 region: CASSYSGAQGYTF. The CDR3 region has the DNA TGTGCCAGCAGTTATTCAGGGGCGCAGGGCTACACCTTC.

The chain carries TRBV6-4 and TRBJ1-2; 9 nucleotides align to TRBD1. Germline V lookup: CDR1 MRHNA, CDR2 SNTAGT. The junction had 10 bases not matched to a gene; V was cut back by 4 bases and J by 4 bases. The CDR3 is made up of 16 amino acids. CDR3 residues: CASSAAGTGPPYGYTF. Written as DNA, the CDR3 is TGTGCCAGCAGTGCCGCCGGGACAGGGCCTCCCTATGGCTACACCTTC.

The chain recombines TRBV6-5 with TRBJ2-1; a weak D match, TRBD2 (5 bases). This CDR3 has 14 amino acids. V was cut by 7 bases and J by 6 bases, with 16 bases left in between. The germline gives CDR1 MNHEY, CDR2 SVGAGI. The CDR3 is CASTTRGYFNEQFF. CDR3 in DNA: TGTGCCAGCACTACTCGGGGATATTTCAATGAGCAGTTCTTC.

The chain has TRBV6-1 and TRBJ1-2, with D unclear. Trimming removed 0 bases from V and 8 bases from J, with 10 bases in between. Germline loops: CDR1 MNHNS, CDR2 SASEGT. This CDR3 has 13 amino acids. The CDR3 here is CASSEAETWGYTF. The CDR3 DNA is TGTGCCAGCAGTGAAGCGGAGACCTGGGGCTACACCTTC.

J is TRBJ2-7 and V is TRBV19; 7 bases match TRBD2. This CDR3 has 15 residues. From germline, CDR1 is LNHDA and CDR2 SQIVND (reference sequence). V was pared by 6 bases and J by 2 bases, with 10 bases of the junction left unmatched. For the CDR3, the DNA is TGTGCCAGTAGAGAGCAGCGGGGCGGAACCTACGAGCAGTACTTC. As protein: CASREQRGGTYEQYF.

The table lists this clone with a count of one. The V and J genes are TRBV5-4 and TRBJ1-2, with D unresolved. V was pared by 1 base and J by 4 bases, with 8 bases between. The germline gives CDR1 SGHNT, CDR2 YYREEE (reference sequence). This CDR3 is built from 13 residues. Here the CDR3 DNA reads TGTGCCAGCAGCTTGATATCGGGCTATGGCTACACCTTC. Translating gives CASSLISGYGYTF.

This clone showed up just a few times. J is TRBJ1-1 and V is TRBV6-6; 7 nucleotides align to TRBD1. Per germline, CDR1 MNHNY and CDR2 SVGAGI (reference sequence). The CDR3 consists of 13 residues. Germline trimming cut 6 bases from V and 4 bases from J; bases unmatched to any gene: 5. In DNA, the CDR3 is TGTGCCAGCAGACTACCAGGGGGCACTGAAGCTTTCTTT. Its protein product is CASRLPGGTEAFF.

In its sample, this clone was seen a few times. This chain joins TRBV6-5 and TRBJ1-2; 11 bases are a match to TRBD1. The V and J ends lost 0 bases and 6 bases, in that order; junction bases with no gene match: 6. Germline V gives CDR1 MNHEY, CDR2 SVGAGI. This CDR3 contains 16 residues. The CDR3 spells CASSYSRTGGSNGYTF. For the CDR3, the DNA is TGTGCCAGCAGTTACTCGAGGACAGGGGGCTCGAATGGCTACACCTTC.

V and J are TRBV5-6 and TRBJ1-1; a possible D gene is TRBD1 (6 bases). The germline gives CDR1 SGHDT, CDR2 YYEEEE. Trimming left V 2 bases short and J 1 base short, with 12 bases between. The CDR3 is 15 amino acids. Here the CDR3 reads CASSFLNRENTEAFF. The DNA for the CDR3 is TGTGCCAGCAGCTTTTTGAACAGGGAGAACACTGAAGCTTTCTTT.

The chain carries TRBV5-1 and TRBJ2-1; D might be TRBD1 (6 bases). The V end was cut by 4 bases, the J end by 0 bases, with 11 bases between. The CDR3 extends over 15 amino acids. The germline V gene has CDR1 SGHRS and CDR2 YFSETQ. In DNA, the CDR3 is TGCGCCAGCAGCGTGGACAGTAGCTCCTACAATGAGCAGTTCTTC. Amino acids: CASSVDSSSYNEQFF.

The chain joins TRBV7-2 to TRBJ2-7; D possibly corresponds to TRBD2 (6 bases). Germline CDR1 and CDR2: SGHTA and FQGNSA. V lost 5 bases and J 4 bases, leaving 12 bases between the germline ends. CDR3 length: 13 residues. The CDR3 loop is CASSRDSFYEQYF. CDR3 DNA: TGTGCCAGCAGCCGGGACTCCTTTTACGAGCAGTACTTC.

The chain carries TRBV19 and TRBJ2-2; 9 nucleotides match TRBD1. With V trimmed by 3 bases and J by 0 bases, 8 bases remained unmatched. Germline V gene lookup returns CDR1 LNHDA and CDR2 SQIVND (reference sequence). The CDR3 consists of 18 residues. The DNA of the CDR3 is TGTGCCAGTAGTATTGGGACAGGGTTGGGGGCGAACACCGGGGAGCTGTTTTTT. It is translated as CASSIGTGLGANTGELFF.